This T cell receptor (beta chain) was found in a study of cytomegalovirus exposure and HLA in healthy donors. General study points: Later analysis associated a missense DCLRE1C variant with TCR beta V- and J-gene trimming.

V shed 2 bases and J 2 bases; nucleotides not matched to a gene: 8. The CDR3 totals 16 residues. CDR1 and CDR2 from the germline V gene are SGHRS and YFSETQ. The primer mix had 60 Vbeta and 13 Jbeta primers. Repertoires were generated with immunoSEQ multiplex PCR, while TCRdb's copy carries only in-frame clones and drops some. The sample contains about 180,000 clones, 60% to 80% of which appear only once. Concerning this clone itself: Its cognate antigen is unknown.

This sequence was found in a middle-aged man in good health and CMV-seropositive. The gene calls are TRBV5-1 and TRBJ2-3; 7 bases agree with TRBD1. Sequencing was performed on PBMCs. CDR3 in DNA: TGCGCCAGCAGCTTTCAGGGGGACAGCTTCACAGATACGCAGTATTTT. It is translated as CASSFQGDSFTDTQYF.